This paragraph reports one T cell receptor beta chain. The data were taken from a study of shared clonotypes between healthy human individuals. The overall study: Donors had three CD4 naive, three CD4 memory, two CD8 naive and one CD8 memory plate apiece.

Healthy HIV-negative adults with no recent acute infections or vaccinations were recruited as donors. Each sample came from a Caucasian adult donor living in Nashville, Tennessee. A CD45RA-negative memory subset and a CD45RA+ naive subset were separated from the CD4+ cells. With V trimmed by 6 bases and J by 4 bases, 4 bases remained unmatched. The CDR3 sequence is 15 residues long. From germline, CDR1 is MDHEN and CDR2 SYDVKM. Assay used: immunoSEQ multiplex PCR; TCRdb lists only in-frame clones, some missing. The table lists 2.3 million or so clones, 93% of them singletons. The sequencing input was naive CD4+ T cells from PBMCs. As for subset: CD45RA+ positively selected. This chain uses TRBV28 with TRBJ2-1, with 12 bases aligning to TRBD2. This receptor was identified in a man aged 18 to 29 in good health. Some clones in this sample may be carry-over from other donors' samples. Written as DNA, the CDR3 is TGTGCCAGCAGAGAGACTAGCGGGAGATACAATGAGCAGTTCTTC. This translates into CASRETSGRYNEQFF.